This TCR beta chain was retrieved from a study of regulatory T cells in long-lasting Graves disease. From germline, CDR1 is SGHTA and CDR2 FQGNSA. The V gene end was trimmed by 0 bases and the J gene end by 2 bases; junction bases not matched to a gene: 1. The CDR3 sequence is 16 residues long. A note on this clonotype: The antigen is unknown.

Arm-PCR with iRepertoire HTBI primers amplified the CDR3 regions for these TCR beta libraries. TCRdb used MiXCR to reprocess the multiplex PCR reads, holding one entry per CDR3 protein. The profile shows under 350,000 distinct CDR3 sequences, 20% to 25% of them singletons. Study conclusions and caveats: Compared with new cases, persistent Graves' patients showed reduced TCR diversity. Among the persistent patients, fewer than 3,500 public clonotypes were shared, more than the 850 to 1,000 shared among new patients.

Noted time point: persistent/refractory GD, antithyroid drugs over 5 years with positive TRAb. PBMC RNA served as the TCR library source. The clonotype comes from a female donor with Graves disease. Sample: peripheral blood mononuclear cells (PBMCs), taken when the disease was refractory, from a patient treated with antithyroid drugs. The chain joins TRBV7-2 to TRBJ1-3; 10 nucleotides align to TRBD1. CDR3 DNA: TGTGCCAGCAGCTTAGCCGGACAGGGGGCTGGAAACACCATATATTTT. Translated, it gives CASSLAGQGAGNTIYF. Based on the CDR3 plus reference TRBV7-2 and TRBJ1-3, the full variable domain is GAGVSQSPSNKVTEKGKDVELRCDPISGHTALYWYRQSLGQGLEFLIYFQGNSAPDKSGLPSDRFSAERTGGSVSTLTIQRTQQEDSAVYLCASSLAGQGAGNTIYFGEGSWLTVV.